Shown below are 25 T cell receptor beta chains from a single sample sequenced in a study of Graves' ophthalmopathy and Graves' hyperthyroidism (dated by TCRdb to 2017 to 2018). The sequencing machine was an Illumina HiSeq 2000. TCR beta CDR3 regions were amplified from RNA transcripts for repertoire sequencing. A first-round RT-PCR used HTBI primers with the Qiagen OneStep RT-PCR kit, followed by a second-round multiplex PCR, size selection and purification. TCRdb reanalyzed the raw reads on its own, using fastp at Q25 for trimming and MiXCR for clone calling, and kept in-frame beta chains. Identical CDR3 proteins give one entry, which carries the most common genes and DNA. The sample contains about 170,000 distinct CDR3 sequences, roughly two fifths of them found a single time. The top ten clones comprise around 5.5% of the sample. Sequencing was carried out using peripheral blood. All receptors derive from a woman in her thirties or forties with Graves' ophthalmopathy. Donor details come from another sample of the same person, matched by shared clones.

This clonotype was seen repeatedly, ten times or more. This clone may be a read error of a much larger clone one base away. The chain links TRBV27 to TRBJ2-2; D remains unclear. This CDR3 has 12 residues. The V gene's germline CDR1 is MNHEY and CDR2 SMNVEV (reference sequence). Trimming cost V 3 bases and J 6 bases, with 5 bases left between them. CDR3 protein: CASSFGPGELFF. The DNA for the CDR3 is TGTGCCAGCAGTTTCGGGCCCGGGGAGCTGTTTTTT.

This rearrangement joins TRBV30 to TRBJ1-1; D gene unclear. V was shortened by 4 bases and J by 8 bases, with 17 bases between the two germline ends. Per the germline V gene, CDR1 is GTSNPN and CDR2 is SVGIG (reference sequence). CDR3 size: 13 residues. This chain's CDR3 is CAWTVGTDSEAFF. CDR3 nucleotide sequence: TGTGCCTGGACGGTCGGCACGGACTCCGAAGCTTTCTTT.

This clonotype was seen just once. Written as DNA, the CDR3 is TGTGCCAGCAGCCAAGACCTGGGTTCACCCCTCCACTTT. Encoded protein: CASSQDLGSPLHF. This rearrangement joins TRBV14 to TRBJ1-6; D gene uncertain. Germline V gene sequence: CDR1 SGHDN, CDR2 FVKESK. With 0 bases removed from V and 9 bases from J, the gap between germline ends came to 6 bases. The CDR3 has 13 residues.

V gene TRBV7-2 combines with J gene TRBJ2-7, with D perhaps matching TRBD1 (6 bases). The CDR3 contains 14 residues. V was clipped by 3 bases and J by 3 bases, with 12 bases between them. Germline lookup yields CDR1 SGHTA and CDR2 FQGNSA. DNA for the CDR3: TGTGCCAGCAGCTTTGAATCCAGGGGCTACGAGCAGTACTTC. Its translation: CASSFESRGYEQYF.

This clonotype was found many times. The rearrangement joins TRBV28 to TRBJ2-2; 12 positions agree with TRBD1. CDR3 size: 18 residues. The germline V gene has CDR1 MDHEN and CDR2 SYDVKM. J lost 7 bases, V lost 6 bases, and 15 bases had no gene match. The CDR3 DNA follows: TGTGCCAGCAGACCAGTCTCCGGGACAGGGGGCTTGGGCGGGGAGCTGTTTTTT. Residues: CASRPVSGTGGLGGELFF.

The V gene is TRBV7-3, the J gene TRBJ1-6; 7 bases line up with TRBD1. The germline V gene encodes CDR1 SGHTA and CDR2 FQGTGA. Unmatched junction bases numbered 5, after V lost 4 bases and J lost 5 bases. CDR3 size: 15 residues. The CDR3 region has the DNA TGTGCCAGCAGCTCACGAGGGGGCGATAATTCACCCCTCCACTTT. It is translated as CASSSRGGDNSPLHF. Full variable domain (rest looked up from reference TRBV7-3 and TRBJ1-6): GAGVSQTPSNKVTEKGKYVELRCDPISGHTALYWYRQSLGQGPEFLIYFQGTGAADDSGLPNDRFFAVRPEGSVSTLKIQRTERGDSAVYLCASSSRGGDNSPLHFGNGTRLTVT.

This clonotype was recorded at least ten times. The CDR3 nucleotides read TGCAGTGCTAGAGCGGGAAGGGGTGGCGATGAGCAGTTCTTC. Encoded protein: CSARAGRGGDEQFF. The rearrangement uses TRBV20-1 and TRBJ2-1, with D possibly being TRBD1 or TRBD2 (5 bases each). The CDR3 is 14 amino acids. V dropped 1 base and J dropped 8 bases, with 15 bases sitting between them. Looked up from germline, CDR1 is DFQATT and CDR2 is SNEGSKA (reference sequence).

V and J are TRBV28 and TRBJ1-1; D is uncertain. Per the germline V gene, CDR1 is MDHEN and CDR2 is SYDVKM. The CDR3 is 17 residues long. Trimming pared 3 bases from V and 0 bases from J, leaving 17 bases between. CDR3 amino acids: CASSFFEQRPMNTEAFF. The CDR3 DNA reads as TGTGCCAGCAGTTTCTTCGAGCAGCGCCCTATGAACACTGAAGCTTTCTTT. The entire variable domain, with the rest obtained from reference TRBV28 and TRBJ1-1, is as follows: DVKVTQSSRYLVKRTGEKVFLECVQDMDHENMFWYRQDPGLGLRLIYFSYDVKMKEKGDIPEGYSVSREKKERFSLILESASTNQTSMYLCASSFFEQRPMNTEAFFGQGTRLTVV.

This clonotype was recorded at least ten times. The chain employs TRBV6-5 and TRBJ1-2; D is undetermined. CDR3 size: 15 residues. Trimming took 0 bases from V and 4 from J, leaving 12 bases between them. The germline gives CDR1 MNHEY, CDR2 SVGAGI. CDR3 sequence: CASSYSRVSGYGYTF. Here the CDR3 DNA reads TGTGCCAGCAGTTACTCGCGGGTTTCTGGCTATGGCTACACCTTC.

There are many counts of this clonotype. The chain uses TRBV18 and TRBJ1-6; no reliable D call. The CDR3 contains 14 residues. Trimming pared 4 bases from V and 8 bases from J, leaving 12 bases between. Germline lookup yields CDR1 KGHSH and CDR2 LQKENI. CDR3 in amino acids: CASSQTDGDSPLHF. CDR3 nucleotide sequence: TGTGCCAGCTCACAAACAGACGGCGATTCACCCCTCCACTTT.

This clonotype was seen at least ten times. The CDR3 region has the DNA TGTGCCATCAGTGACGGGGCGAGGTTTGGGAATTCACCCCTCCACTTT. This sequence encodes CAISDGARFGNSPLHF. This sequence joins TRBV10-3 and TRBJ1-6; possibly TRBD1 for D (5 bases). The germline CDR1 and CDR2 sequences are ENHRY and SYGVKD. The CDR3 loop spans 16 amino acids. V lost 3 bases and J 7 bases, leaving 16 bases between the germline ends.

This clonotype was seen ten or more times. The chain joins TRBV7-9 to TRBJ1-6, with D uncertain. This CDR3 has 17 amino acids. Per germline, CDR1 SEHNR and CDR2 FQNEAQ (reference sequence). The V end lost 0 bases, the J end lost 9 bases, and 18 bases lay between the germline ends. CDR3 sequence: CASSLARNSRNPSPLHF. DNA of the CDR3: TGTGCCAGCAGCTTAGCGCGTAACAGCCGAAACCCTTCACCCCTCCACTTT.

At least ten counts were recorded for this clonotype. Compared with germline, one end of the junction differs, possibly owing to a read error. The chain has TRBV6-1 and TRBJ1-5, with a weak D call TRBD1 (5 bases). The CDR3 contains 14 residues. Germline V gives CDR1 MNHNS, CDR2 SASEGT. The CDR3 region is CTSSSGGDSQPQHF. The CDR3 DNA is TGTACCAGCAGCTCGGGGGGGGATAGCCAGCCCCAGCATTTT.

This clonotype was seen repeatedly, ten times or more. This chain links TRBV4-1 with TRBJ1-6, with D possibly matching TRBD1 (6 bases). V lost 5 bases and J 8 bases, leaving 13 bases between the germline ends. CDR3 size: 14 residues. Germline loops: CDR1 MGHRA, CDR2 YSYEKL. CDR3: CASSEQGAHSPLHF. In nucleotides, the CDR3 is TGCGCCAGCAGCGAACAGGGAGCACATTCACCCCTCCACTTT.

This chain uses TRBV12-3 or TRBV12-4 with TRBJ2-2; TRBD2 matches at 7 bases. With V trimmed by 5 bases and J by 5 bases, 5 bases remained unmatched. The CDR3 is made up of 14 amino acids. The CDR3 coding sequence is TGTGCCAGCAGTGGGGGACTACATACCGGGGAGCTGTTTTTT. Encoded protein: CASSGGLHTGELFF.

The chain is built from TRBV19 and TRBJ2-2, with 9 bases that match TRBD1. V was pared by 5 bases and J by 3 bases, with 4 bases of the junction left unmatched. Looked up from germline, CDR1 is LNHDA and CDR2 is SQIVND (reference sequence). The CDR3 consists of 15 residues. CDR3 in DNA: TGTGCCAGTAGTTGGACAGGGGAGGACACCGGGGAGCTGTTTTTT. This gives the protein CASSWTGEDTGELFF. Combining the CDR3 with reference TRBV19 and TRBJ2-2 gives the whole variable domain DGGITQSPKYLFRKEGQNVTLSCEQNLNHDAMYWYRQDPGQGLRLIYYSQIVNDFQKGDIAEGYSVSREKKESFPLTVTSAQKNPTAFYLCASSWTGEDTGELFFGEGSRLTVL.

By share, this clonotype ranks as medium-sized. This CDR3 is CASSLGQGNSPLHF. CDR3 coding DNA: TGTGCCAGCAGTTTGGGTCAGGGCAATTCACCCCTCCACTTT. This rearrangement joins TRBV28 to TRBJ1-6, with D possibly being TRBD1 (5 bases). The CDR3 totals 14 residues. The germline gives CDR1 MDHEN, CDR2 SYDVKM. Between the trimmed V and J ends, which lost 3 bases and 7 bases, there was a span of 10 bases.

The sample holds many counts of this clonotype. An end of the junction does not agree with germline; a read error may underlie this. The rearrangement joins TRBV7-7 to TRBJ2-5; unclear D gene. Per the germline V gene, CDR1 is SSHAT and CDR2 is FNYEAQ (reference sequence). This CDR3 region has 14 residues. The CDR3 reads CASSLGPTQETQYF. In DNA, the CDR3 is TGTGCTAGCAGCTTAGGCCCCACCCAAGAGACCCAGTACTTC.

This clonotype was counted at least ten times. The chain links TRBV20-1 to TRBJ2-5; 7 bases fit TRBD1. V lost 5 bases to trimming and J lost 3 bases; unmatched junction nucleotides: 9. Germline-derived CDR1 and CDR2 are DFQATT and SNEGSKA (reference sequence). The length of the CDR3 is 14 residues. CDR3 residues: CSALIGGPKETQYF. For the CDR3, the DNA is TGCAGTGCTCTGATAGGGGGCCCTAAAGAGACCCAGTACTTC.

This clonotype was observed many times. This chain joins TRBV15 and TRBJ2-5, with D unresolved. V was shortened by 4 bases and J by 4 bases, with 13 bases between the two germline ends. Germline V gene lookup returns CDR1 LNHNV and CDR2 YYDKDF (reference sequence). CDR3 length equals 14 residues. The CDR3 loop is CATSTTTVRETQYF. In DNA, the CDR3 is TGTGCCACCAGCACCACAACGGTTAGAGAGACCCAGTACTTC.

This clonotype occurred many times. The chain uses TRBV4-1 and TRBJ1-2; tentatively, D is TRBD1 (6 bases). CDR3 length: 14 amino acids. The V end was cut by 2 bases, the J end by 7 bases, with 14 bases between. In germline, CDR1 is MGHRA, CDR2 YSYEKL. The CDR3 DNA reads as TGCGCCAGCAGCCAACCGGGGGCGCTTGGTGGCTACACCTTC. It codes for CASSQPGALGGYTF.

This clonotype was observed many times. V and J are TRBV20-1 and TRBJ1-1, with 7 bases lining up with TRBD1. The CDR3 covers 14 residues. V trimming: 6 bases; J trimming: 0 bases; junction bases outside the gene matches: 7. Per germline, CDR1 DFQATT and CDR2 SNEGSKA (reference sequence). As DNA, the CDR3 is TGCAGTGCCCGACAGGGAACCATGAACACTGAAGCTTTCTTT. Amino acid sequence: CSARQGTMNTEAFF.

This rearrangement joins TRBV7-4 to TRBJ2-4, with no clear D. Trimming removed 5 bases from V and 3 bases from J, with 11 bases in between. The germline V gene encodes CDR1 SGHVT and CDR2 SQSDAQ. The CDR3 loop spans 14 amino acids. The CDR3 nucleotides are TGTGCCAGCAGCGGTTGGCGTGACAAAAACATTCAGTACTTC. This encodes CASSGWRDKNIQYF.

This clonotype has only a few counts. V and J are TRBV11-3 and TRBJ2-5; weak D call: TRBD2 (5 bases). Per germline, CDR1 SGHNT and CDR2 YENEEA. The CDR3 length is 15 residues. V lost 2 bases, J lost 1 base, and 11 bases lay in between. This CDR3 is CASSLLNGIQETQYF. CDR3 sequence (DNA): TGTGCCAGCAGCTTATTAAACGGGATCCAAGAGACCCAGTACTTC.

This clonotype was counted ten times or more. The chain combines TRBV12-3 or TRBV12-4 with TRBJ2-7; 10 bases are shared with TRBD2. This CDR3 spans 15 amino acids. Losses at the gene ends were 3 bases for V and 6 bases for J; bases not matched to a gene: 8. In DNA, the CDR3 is TGTGCCAGCAGTTTCCCGGGACTAGCGACTTTCGAGCAGTACTTC. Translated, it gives CASSFPGLATFEQYF.